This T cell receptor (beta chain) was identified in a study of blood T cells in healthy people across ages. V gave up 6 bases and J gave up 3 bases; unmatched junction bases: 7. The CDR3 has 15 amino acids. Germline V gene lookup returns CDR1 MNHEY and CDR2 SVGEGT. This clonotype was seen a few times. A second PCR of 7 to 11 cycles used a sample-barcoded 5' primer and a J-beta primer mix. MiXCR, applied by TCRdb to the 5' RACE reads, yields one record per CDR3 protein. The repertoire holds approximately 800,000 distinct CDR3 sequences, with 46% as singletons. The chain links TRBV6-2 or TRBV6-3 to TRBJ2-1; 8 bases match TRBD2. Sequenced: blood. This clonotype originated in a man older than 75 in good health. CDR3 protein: CASSQTSENYNEQFF. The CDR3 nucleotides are TGTGCCAGCAGCCAGACTAGCGAGAACTACAATGAGCAGTTCTTC.